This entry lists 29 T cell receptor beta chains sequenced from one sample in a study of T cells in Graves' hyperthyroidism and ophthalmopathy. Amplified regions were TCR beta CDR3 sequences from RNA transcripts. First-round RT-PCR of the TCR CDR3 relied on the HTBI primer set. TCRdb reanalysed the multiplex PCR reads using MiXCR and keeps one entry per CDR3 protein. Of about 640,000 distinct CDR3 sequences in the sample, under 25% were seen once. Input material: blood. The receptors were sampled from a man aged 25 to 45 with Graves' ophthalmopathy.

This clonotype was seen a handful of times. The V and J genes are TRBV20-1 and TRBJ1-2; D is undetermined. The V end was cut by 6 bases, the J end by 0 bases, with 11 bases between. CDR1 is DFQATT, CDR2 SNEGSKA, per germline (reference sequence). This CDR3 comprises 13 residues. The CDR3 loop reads CSARTEANYGYTF. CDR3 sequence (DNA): TGCAGTGCCAGGACTGAAGCTAACTATGGCTACACCTTC.

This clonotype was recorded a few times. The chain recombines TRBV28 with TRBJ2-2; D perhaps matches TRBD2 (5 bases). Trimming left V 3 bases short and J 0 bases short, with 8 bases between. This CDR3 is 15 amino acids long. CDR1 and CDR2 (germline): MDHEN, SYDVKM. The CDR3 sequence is CASSLGAPNTGELFF. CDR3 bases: TGTGCCAGCAGTTTGGGAGCGCCGAACACCGGGGAGCTGTTTTTT. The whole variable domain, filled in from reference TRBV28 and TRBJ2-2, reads DVKVTQSSRYLVKRTGEKVFLECVQDMDHENMFWYRQDPGLGLRLIYFSYDVKMKEKGDIPEGYSVSREKKERFSLILESASTNQTSMYLCASSLGAPNTGELFFGEGSRLTVL.

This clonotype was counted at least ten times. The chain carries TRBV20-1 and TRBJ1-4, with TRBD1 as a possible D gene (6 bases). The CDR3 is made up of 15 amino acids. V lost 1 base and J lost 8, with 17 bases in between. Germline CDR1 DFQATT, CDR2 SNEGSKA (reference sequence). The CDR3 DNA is TGCAGTGCTAGAGGGAACCGGGACGACAGGGAAAAACTGTTTTTT. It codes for CSARGNRDDREKLFF.

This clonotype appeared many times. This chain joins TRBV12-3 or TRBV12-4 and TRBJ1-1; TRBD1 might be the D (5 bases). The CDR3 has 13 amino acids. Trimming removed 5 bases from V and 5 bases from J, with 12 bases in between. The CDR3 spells CASSPGTRTEAFF. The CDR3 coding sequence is TGTGCCAGCAGTCCCGGGACGCGGACTGAAGCTTTCTTT.

The chain's CDR3 is CASSSQPGQGAGETQYF. The CDR3 DNA is TGCGCCAGCAGCTCACAACCGGGACAGGGGGCAGGCGAGACCCAGTACTTC. The chain employs TRBV5-1 and TRBJ2-5, with 12 bases matching TRBD1. Germline CDR1 reads SGHRS; CDR2 reads YFSETQ. Losses at the gene ends were 3 bases for V and 5 bases for J; bases not matched to a gene: 11. The length of the CDR3 is 17 residues.

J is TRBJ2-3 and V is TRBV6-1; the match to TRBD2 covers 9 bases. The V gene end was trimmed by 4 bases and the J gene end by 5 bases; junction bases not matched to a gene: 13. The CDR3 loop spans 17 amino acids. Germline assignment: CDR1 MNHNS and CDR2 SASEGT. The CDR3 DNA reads TGTGCCAGCAGTGCATCGGGGTTAGCGGGAGTAGTAGATACGCAGTATTTT. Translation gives CASSASGLAGVVDTQYF.

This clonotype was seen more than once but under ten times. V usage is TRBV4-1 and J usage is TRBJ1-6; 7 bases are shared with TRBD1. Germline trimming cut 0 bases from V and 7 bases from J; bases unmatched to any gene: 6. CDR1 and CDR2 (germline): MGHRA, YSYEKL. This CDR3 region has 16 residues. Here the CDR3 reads CASSQEWGQTNSPLHF. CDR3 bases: TGCGCCAGCAGCCAAGAATGGGGACAGACAAATTCACCCCTCCACTTT.

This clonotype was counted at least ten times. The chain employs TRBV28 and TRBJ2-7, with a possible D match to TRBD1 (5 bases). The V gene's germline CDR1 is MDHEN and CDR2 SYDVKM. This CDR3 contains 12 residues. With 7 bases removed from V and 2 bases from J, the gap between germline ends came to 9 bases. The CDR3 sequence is CASKQAPYEQYF. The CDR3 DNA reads TGTGCCAGCAAACAGGCACCCTACGAGCAGTACTTC.

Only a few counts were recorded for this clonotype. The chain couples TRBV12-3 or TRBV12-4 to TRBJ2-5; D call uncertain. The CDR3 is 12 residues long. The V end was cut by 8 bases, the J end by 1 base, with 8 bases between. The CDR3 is CASGAPQETQYF. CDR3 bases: TGTGCCAGCGGAGCCCCCCAAGAGACCCAGTACTTC.

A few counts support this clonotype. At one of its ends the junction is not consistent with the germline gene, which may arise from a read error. The CDR3 protein is CATVSGSSHEQYF. CDR3 coding DNA: TGTGCCACCGTTAGCGGGAGCTCCCACGAGCAGTACTTC. The chain joins TRBV15 to TRBJ2-7; TRBD2 matches at 9 bases. The CDR3 has 13 amino acids. Germline lookup yields CDR1 LNHNV and CDR2 YYDKDF (reference sequence).

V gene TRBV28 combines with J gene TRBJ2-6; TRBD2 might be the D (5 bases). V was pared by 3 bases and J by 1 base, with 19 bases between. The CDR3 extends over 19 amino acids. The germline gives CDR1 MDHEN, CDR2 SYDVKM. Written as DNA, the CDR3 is TGTGCCAGCAGTTTTGGAGGCGAGACCCTCGATTCTGGGGCCAACGTCCTGACTTTC. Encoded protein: CASSFGGETLDSGANVLTF.

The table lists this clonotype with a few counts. This chain's CDR3 is CASSYSGRETDTQYF. The DNA of the CDR3 is TGTGCCAGCAGTTATAGCGGGAGGGAAACCGATACGCAGTATTTT. The chain uses TRBV2 and TRBJ2-3; TRBD2 matches 11 bases. CDR1 is SNHLY, CDR2 FYNNEI, per germline. The junction had 7 bases not matched to a gene; V was cut back by 5 bases and J by 6 bases. The CDR3 sequence is 15 residues long.

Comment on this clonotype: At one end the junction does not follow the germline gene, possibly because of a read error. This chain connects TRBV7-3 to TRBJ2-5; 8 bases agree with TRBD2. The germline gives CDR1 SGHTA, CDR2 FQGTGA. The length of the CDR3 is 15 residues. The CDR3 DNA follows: TGTGTCAGCAGTCCCTCGGGGGGGCACCAAGAGACCCAGTACTTC. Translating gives CVSSPSGGHQETQYF.

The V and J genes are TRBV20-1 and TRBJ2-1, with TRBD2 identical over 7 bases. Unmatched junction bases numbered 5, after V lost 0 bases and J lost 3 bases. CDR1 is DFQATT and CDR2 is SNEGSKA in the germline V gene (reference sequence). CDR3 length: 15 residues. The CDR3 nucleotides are TGCAGTGCTAGAGAAGCGGGGACTAACTACAATGAGCAGTTCTTC. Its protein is CSAREAGTNYNEQFF.

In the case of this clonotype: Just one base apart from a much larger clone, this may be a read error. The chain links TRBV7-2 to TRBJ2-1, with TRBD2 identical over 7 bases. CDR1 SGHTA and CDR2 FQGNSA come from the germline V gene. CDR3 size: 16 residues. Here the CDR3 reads CAGSLKSSGSYNEQFF. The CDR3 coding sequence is TGTGCCGGCAGCTTAAAGTCTAGCGGCTCCTACAATGAGCAGTTCTTC.

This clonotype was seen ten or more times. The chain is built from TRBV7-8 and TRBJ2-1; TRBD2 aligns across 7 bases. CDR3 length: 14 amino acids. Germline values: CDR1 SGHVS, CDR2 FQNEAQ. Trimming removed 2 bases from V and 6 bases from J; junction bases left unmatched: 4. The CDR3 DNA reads TGTGCCAGCAGCTTAAGGACTAGACGCAATGAGCAGTTCTTC. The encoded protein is CASSLRTRRNEQFF.

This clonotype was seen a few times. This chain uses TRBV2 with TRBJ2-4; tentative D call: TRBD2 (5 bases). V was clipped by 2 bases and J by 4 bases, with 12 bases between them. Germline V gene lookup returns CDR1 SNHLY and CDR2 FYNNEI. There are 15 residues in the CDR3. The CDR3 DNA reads TGTGCCAGCAGTGAATCGGGAATAATAAAAAACATTCAGTACTTC. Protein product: CASSESGIIKNIQYF.

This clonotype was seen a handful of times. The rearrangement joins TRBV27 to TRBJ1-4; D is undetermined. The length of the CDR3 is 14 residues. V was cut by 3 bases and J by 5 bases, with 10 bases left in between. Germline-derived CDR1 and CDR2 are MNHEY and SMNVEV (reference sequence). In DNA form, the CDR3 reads TGTGCCAGCAGTTTGTGGCAGGACAATGAAAAACTGTTTTTT. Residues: CASSLWQDNEKLFF.

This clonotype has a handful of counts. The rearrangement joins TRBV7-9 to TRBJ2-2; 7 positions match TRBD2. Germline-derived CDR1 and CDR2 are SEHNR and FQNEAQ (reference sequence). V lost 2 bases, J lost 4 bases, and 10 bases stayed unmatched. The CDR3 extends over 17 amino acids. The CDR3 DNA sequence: TGTGCCAGCAGCTTATTGTTGCGGGAGACGGGCACCGGGGAGCTGTTTTTT. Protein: CASSLLLRETGTGELFF.

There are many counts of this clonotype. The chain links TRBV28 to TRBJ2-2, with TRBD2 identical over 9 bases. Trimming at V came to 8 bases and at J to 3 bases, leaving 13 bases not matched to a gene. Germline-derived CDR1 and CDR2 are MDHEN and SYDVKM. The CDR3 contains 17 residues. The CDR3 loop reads CASPALGGRADTGELFF. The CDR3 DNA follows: TGTGCCAGCCCCGCCCTGGGCGGGAGGGCCGACACCGGGGAGCTGTTTTTT.

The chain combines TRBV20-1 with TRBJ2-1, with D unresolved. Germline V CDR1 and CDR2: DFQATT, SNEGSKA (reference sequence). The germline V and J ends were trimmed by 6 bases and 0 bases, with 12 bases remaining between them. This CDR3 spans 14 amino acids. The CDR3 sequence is CSAQDLTSYNEQFF. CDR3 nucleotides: TGCAGTGCCCAAGACTTGACCTCCTACAATGAGCAGTTCTTC.

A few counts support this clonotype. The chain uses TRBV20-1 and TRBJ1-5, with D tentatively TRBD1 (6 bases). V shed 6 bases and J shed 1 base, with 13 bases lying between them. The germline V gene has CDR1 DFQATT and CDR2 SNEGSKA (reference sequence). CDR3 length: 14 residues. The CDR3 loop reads CSAPDRRSNQPQHF. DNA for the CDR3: TGCAGTGCCCCCGACAGGAGGAGCAATCAGCCCCAGCATTTT.

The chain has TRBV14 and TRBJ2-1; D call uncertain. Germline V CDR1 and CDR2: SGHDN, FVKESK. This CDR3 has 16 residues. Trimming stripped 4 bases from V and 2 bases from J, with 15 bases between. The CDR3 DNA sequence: TGTGCCAGCAGCCCCAGGAGAGCGACCACCTACAATGAGCAGTTCTTC. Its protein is CASSPRRATTYNEQFF.

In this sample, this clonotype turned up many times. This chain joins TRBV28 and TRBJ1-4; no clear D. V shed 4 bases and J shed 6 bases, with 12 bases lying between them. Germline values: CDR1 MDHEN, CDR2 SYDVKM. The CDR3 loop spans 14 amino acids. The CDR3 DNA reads TGTGCCAGCAGTTCCTTCGGGCCCGATGAAAAACTGTTTTTT. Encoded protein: CASSSFGPDEKLFF.

The CDR3 reads CASSPPRRGDEQYF. The DNA for the CDR3 is TGTGCCAGCAGTCCACCGCGCAGGGGGGACGAGCAGTACTTC. The V call is TRBV28, the J call TRBJ2-7; a possible D gene is TRBD1 (7 bases). V shed 5 bases and J shed 5 bases, with 16 bases lying between them. CDR1 is MDHEN and CDR2 is SYDVKM in the germline V gene. CDR3 size: 14 residues.

CDR3 bases: TGTGCCAGCAGCTTAGACCTGGCAAACACTGAAGCTTTCTTT. The encoded protein is CASSLDLANTEAFF. The rearrangement joins TRBV7-9 to TRBJ1-1; D uncertain. CDR1 and CDR2 (germline): SEHNR, FQNEAQ (reference sequence). This CDR3 is 14 amino acids long. V was shortened by 1 base and J by 2 bases, with 8 bases between the two germline ends.

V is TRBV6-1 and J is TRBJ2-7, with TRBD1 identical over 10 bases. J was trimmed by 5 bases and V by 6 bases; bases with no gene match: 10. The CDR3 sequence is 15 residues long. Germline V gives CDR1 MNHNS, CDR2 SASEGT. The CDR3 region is CASSERGQGFHEQYF. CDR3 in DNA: TGTGCCAGCAGCGAAAGGGGACAGGGGTTCCACGAGCAGTACTTC.

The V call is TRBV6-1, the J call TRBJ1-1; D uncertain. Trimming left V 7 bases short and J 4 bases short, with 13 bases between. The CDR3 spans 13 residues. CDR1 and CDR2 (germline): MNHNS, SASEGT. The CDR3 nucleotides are TGTGCCAGCAACAGTCAGAGAGTCACTGAAGCTTTCTTT. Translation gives CASNSQRVTEAFF.

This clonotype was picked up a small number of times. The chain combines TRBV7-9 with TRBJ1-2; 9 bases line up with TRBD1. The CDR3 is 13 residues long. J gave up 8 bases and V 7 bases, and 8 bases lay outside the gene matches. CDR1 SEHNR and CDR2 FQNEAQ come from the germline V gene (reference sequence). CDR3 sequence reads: CASTKTGGIGYTF. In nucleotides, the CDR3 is TGTGCCAGCACCAAAACAGGGGGCATAGGCTACACCTTC.